This TCR beta chain was documented in a study of glioma-infiltrating T cells (dated by TCRdb to about 2016). In the study overall: The study sequenced TCR alpha- and beta-chain repertoires from glioma tissue, from non-neoplastic brain tissue and from matched peripheral blood mononuclear cells. The paired cohort comprised three low-grade glioma patients, several primary glioblastoma patients and three non-glioma patients contributing non-neoplastic brain tissue. Each tissue-infiltrating repertoire was compared with the same patient's peripheral blood repertoire to measure divergence between tissue and blood T-cell populations. Broader findings and caveats from the paper: VJ-independent divergence between tissue and blood was below expectation in non-neoplastic patients but above expectation in all gliomas, especially low-grade gliomas. Tissue and blood shared very few CDR3 sequences, a result attributed to high CDR3 diversity and limited sampling. Group comparisons rested on small numbers: three non-neoplastic, three low-grade glioma and several glioblastoma patients.

The CDR3 goes from the cysteine to the phenylalanine over 14 residues. Of the read, only the CDR3 DNA is kept; its 42 bases are in frame from base 1. Relative to germline, V is missing 10 bases and J is missing 2 bases, with 9 bases of the junction outside any gene match. CDR1 and CDR2 are read off the germline V gene as SGHTA and FQGNSA. With regard to this clonotype: The target of this receptor is not known. Base qualities are missing; no much larger clone stands one base away.

TCR alpha and beta CDR3 regions were amplified with the iRepertoire nested amplicon-rescue multiplex PCR (arm-PCR) platform from RNA. The input for one-step reverse transcription and amplification was about 85-400 ng of tissue mRNA or PBMC total RNA. Following bead purification, Illumina adapters were added by a secondary multiplex PCR, and libraries between 200 and 400 bp were gel-purified. Demultiplexing relied on internal 6-nucleotide barcodes carried by the libraries. The libraries were sequenced on an Illumina MiSeq using 2x220 or 2x250 nucleotide paired-end reads. Under the source paper's analysis protocol: Paired reads were merged with FLASH 1.2.11 and aligned to the GRCh37 human genome with BWA-MEM before extracting TRA and TRB reads. V and J assignment used an IMGT-derived reference of cassette sequences and CDR3 motifs that included pseudogenes. Reads were translated in three frames, and productive CDR3s were defined as those with a C...FGXG motif and no stop codons. A clonotype was defined as a unique combination of a V-J cassette pair and a CDR3 amino acid sequence. Reads were filtered by Hamming distance, thresholded by each sample's sequence error rate in mapped regions. The raw public data were reprocessed by TCRdb itself: fastp quality trimming at Q25, MiXCR clonotype calling, in-frame beta chains only. Each CDR3 protein appears once, grouped with its most common genes and DNA. TCRdb, not the authors, supplied the V and J calls. Across this sample there are some 190,000 distinct CDR3 sequences, with 25% to 35% seen only once. 20% to 25% of the sample goes to the ten largest clones.

This chain is built from TRBV7-2 and TRBJ2-3; a stretch of 7 junction bases matches TRBD1. Material: glioma tissue, nonneoplastic brain tissue, or PBMCs (not recorded which). The clonotype comes from a human donor with low-grade glioma or glioblastoma, undergoing nonglioma brain surgery, or in good health (not recorded which). DNA sequence: TGTGCCAACGGCTTAGGGGGCCTCACAGATACGCAGTATTTT. This is translated as CANGLGGLTDTQYF.